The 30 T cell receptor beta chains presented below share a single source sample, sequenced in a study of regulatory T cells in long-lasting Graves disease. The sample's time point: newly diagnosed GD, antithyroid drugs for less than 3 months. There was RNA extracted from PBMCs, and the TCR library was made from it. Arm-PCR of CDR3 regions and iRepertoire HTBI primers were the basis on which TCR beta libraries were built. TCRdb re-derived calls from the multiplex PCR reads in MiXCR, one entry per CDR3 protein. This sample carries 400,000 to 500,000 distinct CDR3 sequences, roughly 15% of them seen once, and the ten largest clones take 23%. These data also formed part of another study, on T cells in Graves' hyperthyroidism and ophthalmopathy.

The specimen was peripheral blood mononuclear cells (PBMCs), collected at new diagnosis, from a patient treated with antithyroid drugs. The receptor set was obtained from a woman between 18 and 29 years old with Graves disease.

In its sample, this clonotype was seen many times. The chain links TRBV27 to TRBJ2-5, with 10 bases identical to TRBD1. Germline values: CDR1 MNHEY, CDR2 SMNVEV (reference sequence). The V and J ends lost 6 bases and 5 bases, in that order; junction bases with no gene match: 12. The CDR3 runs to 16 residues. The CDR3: CASSPILTGGEETQYF. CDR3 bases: TGTGCCAGCAGCCCCATACTGACAGGGGGCGAGGAGACCCAGTACTTC.

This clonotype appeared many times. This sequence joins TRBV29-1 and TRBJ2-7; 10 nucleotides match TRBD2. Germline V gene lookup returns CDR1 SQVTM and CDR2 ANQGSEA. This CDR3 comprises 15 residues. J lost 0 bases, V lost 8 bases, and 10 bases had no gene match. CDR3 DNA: TGCAGCTTCAGTTGGACTAGCGGCCCCTCCTACGAGCAGTACTTC. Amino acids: CSFSWTSGPSYEQYF.

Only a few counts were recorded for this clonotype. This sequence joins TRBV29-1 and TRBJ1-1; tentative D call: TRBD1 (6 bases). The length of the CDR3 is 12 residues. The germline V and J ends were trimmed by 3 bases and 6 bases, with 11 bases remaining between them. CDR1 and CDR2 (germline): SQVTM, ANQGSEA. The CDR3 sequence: CSVEGAAAEAFF. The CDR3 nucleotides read TGCAGCGTTGAGGGGGCGGCCGCTGAAGCTTTCTTT.

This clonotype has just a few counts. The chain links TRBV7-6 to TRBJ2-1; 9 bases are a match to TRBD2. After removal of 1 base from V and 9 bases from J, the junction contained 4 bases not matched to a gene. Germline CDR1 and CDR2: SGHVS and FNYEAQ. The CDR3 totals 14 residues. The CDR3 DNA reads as TGTGCCAGCAGCTTAGGGGGACTAGCCCCTGAGCAGTTCTTC. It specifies CASSLGGLAPEQFF.

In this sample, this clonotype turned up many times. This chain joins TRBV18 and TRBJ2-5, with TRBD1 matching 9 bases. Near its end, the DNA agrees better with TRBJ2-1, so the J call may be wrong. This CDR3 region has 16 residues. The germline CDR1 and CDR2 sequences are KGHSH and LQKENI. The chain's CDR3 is CASSSPDRGEKGEQFF. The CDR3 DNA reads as TGTGCCAGCTCGTCTCCGGACAGGGGCGAGAAGGGTGAGCAGTTCTTC.

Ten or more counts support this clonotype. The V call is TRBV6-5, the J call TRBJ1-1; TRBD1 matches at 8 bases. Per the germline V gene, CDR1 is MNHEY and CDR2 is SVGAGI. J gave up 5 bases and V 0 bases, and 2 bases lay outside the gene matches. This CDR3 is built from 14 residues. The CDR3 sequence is CASSYSTGVTEAFF. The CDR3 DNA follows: TGTGCCAGCAGTTACTCGACAGGGGTAACTGAAGCTTTCTTT.

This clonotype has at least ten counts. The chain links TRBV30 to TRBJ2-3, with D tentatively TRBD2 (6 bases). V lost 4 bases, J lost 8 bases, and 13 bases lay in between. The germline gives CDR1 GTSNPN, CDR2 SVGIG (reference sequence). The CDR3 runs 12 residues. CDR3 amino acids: CAWTQLGGTQYF. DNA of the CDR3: TGTGCCTGGACCCAGCTGGGAGGTACGCAGTATTTT.

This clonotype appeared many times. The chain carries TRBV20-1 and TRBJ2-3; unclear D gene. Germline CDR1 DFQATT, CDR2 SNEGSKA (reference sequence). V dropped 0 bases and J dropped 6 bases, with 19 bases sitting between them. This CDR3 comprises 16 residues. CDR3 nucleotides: TGCAGTGCTAGAGATTTTTATTCCGGTTCCGGGGATACGCAGTATTTT. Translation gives CSARDFYSGSGDTQYF.

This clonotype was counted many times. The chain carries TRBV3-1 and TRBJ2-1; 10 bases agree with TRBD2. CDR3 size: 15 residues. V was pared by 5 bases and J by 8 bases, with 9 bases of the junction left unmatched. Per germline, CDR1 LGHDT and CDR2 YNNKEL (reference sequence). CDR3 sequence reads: CASSNRASGRHEQFF. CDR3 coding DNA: TGTGCCAGCAGCAACCGGGCTAGCGGGAGACATGAGCAGTTCTTC.

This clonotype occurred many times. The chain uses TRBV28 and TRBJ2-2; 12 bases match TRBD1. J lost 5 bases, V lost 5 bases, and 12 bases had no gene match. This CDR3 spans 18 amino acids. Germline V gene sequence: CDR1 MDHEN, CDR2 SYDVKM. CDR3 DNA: TGTGCCAGCAGTCGAGTACAGGGACAGGGGGCAGTTACCGGGGAGCTGTTTTTT. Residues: CASSRVQGQGAVTGELFF.

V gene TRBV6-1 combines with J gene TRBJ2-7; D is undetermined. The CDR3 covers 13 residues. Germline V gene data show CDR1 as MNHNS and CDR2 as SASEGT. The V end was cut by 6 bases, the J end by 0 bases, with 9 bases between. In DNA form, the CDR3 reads TGTGCCAGCAGACACCCGGGCTCCTACGAGCAGTACTTC. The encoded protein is CASRHPGSYEQYF.

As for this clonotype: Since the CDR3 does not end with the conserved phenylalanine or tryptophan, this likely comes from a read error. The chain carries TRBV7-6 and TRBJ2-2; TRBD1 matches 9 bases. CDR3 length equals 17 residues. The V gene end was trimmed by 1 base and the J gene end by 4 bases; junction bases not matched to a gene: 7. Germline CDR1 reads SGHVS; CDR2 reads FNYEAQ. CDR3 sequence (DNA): TGTGCCAGCAGCTTAGTCGGGACAGGGCGGTTCACCGGGGAGCTGTTTTCT. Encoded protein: CASSLVGTGRFTGELFS.

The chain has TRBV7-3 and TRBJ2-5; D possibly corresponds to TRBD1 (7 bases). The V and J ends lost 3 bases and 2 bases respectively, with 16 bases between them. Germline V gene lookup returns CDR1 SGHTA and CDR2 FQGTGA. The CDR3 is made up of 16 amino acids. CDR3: CASSFLGGGTQETQYF. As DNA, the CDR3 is TGTGCCAGCAGCTTCCTCGGAGGGGGCACTCAAGAGACCCAGTACTTC.

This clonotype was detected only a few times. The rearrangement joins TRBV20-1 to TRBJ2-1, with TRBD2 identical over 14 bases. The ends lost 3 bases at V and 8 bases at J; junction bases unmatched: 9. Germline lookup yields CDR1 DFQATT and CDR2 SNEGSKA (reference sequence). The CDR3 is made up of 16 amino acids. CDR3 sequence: CSARGLAGDVSDEQFF. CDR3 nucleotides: TGCAGTGCTAGGGGACTAGCGGGAGATGTCTCTGATGAGCAGTTCTTC.

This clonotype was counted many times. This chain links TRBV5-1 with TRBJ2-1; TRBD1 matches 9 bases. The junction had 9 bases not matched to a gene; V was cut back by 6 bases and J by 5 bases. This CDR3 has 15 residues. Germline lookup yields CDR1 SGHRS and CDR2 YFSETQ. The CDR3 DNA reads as TGCGCCAGCACCCCCACCGGGACAGGGAACAATGAGCAGTTCTTC. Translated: CASTPTGTGNNEQFF.

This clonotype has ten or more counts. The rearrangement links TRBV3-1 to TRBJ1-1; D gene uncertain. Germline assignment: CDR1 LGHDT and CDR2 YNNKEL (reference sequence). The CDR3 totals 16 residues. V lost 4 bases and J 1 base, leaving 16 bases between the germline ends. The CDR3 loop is CASSRMIAMGNTEAFF. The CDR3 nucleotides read TGTGCCAGCAGCCGAATGATAGCCATGGGGAACACTGAAGCTTTCTTT.

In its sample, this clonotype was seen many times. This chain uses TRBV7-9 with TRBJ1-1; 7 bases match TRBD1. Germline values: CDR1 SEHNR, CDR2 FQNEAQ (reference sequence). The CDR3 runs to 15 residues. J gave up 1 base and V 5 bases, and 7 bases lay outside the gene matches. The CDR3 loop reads CASSLQTGWNTEAFF. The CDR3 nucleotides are TGTGCCAGCAGCCTTCAGACAGGGTGGAACACTGAAGCTTTCTTT.

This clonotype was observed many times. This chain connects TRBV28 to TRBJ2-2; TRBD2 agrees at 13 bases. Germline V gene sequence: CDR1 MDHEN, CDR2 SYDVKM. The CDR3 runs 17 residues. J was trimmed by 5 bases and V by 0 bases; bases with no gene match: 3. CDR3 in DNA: TGTGCCAGCAGTTTATGGGGACTAGCGGGATTTACCGGGGAGCTGTTTTTT. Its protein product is CASSLWGLAGFTGELFF.

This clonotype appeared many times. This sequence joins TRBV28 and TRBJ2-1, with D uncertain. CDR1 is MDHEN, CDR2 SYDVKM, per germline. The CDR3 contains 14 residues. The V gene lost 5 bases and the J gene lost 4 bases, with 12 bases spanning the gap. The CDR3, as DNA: TGTGCCAGCAGTCCACCGACGGATTACAATGAGCAGTTCTTC. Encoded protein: CASSPPTDYNEQFF.

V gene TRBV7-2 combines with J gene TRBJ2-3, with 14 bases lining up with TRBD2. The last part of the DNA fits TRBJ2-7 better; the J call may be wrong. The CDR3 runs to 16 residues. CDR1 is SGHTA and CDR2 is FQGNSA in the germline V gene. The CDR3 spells CASSLETGLAGDGQYF. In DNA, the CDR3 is TGTGCCAGCAGCTTGGAAACGGGACTAGCGGGAGACGGGCAGTACTTC.

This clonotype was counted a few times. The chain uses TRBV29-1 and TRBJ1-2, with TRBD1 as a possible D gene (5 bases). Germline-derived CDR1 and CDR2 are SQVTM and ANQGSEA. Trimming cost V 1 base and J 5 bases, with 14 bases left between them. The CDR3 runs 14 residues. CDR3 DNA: TGCAGCGTTGAAGCGGGACGGCACTCTTATGGCTACACCTTC. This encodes CSVEAGRHSYGYTF. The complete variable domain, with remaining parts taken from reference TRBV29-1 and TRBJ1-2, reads SAVISQKPSRDICQRGTSLTIQCQVDSQVTMMFWYRQQPGQSLTLIATANQGSEATYESGFVIDKFPISRPNLTFSTLTVSNMSPEDSSIYLCSVEAGRHSYGYTFGSGTRLTVV.

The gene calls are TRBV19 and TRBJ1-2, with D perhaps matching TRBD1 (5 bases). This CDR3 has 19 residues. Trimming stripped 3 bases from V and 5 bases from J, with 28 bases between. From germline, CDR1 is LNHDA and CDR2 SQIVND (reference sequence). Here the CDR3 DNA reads TGTGCCAGTAGTATGGAATTCCGGGCGGGACGGTTGAAAACGTATGGCTACACCTTC. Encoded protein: CASSMEFRAGRLKTYGYTF.

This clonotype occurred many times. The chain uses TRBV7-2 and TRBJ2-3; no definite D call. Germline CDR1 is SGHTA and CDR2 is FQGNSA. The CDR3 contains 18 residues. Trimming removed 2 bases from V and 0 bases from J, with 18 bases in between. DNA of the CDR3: TGTGCCAGCAGCTTAAACCCCCCTGGACGGTCTAGCACAGATACGCAGTATTTT. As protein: CASSLNPPGRSSTDTQYF.

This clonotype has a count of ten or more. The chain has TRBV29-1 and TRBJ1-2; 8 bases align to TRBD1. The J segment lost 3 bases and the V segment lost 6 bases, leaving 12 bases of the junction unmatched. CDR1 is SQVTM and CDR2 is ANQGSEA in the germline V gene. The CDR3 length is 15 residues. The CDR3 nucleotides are TGCAGCGTGCTCACCGGGACAGGAGTCGACTATGGCTACACCTTC. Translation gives CSVLTGTGVDYGYTF.

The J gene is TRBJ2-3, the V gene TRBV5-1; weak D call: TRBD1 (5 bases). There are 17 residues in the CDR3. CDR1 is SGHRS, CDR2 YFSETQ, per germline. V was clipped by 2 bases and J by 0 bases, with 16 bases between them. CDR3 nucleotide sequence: TGCGCCAGCAGCTTTATCTTTCCAGGGTCTAGCACAGATACGCAGTATTTT. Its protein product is CASSFIFPGSSTDTQYF.

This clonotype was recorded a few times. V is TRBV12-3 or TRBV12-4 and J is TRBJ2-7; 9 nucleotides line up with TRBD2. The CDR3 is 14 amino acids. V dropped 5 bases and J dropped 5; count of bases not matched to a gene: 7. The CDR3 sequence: CASSPRLAADEQYF. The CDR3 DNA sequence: TGTGCCAGCAGTCCCCGACTAGCGGCCGACGAGCAGTACTTC.

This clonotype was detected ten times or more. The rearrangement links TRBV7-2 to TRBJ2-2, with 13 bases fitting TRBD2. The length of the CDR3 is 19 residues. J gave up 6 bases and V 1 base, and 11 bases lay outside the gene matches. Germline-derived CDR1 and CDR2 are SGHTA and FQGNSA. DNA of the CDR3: TGTGCCAGCAGCTTAGAAGGACTAGCGGGAGCAGTTTCTGCCGGGGAGCTGTTTTTT. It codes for CASSLEGLAGAVSAGELFF.

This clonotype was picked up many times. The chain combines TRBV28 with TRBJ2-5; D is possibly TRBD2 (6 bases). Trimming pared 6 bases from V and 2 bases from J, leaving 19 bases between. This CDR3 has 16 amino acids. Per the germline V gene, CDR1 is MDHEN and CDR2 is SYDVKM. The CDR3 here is CASSTRDLLAQETQYF. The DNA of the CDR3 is TGTGCCAGCAGCACCCGGGACTTACTAGCTCAAGAGACCCAGTACTTC.

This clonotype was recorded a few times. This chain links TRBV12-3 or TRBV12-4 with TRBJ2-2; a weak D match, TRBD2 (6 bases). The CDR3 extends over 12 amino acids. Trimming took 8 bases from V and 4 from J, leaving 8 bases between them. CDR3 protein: CASRGLTGELFF. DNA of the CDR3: TGTGCCAGCCGGGGACTCACCGGGGAGCTGTTTTTT.

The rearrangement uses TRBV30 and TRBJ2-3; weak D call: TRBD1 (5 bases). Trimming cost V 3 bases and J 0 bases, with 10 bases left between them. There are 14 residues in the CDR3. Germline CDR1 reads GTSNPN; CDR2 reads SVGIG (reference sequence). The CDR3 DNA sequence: TGTGCCTGGAGCAAGACAGTTAGCACAGATACGCAGTATTTT. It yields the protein CAWSKTVSTDTQYF.